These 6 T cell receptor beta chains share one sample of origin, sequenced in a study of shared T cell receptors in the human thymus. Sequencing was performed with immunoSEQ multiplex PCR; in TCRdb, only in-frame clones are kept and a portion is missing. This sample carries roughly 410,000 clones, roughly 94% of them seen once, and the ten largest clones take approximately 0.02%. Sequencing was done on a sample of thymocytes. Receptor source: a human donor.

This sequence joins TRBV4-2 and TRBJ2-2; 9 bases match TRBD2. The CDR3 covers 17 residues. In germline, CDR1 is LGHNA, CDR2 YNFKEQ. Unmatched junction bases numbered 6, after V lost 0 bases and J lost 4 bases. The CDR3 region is CASSQDDSGGFTGELFF. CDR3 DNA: TGTGCCAGCAGCCAAGATGATAGCGGGGGATTCACCGGGGAGCTGTTTTTT.

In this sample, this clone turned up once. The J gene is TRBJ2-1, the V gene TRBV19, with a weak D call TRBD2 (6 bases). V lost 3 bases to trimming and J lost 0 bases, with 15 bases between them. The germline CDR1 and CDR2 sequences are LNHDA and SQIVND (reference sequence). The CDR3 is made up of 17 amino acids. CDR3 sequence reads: CASSIPPGDNSYNEQFF. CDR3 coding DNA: TGTGCCAGTAGTATCCCCCCGGGAGATAACTCCTACAATGAGCAGTTCTTC.

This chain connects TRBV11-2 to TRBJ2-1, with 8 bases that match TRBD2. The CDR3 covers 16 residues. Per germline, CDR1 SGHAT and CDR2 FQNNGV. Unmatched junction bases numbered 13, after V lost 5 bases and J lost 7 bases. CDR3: CASSHPREVRINEQFF. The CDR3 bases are TGTGCCAGCAGCCACCCGCGGGAGGTCAGAATTAATGAGCAGTTCTTC.

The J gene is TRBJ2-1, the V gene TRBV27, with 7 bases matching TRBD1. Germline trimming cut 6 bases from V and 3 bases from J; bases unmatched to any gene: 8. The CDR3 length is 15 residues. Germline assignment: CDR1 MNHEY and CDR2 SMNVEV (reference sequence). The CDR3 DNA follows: TGTGCCAGCAGAGTATTCCGGGACAGCTACAATGAGCAGTTCTTC. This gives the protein CASRVFRDSYNEQFF.

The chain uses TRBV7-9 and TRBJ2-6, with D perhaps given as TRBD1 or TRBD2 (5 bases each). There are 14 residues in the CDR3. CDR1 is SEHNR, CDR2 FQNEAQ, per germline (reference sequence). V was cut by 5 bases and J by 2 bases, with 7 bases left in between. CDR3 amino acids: CASSRGAGANVLTF. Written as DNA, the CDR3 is TGTGCCAGCAGCCGGGGCGCTGGGGCCAACGTCCTGACTTTC.

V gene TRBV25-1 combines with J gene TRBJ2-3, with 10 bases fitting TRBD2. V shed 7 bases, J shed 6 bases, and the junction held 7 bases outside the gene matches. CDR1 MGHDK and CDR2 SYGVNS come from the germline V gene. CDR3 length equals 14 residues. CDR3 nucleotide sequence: TGTGCCAGCATGGAGCGGGAGGGCCGGGATACGCAGTATTTT. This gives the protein CASMEREGRDTQYF.